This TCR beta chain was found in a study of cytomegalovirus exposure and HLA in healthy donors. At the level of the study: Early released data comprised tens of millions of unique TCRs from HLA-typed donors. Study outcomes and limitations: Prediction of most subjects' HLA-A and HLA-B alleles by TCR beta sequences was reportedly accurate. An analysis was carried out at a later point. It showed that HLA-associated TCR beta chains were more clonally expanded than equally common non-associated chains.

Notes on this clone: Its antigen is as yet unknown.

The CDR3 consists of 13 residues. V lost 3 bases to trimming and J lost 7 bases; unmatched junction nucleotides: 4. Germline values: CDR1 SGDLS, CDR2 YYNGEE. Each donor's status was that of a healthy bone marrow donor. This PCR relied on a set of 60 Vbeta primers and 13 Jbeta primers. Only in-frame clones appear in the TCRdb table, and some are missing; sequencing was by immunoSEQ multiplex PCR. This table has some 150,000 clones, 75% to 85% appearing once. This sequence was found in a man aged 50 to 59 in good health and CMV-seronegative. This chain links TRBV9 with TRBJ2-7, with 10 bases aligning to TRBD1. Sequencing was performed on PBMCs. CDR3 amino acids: CASSEGQGTEQYF. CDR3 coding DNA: TGTGCCAGCAGCGAGGGACAGGGGACAGAGCAGTACTTC.